The next 12 T cell receptor beta chains were all read from a single sample in a study of regulatory T cells in long-lasting Graves disease (dated by TCRdb to the early 2020s). The library relied on multiplex PCR. Instrument used: Illumina HiSeq 4000. To build TCR beta libraries, CDR3 regions were amplified by Arm-PCR using iRepertoire HTBI primers. Clones were called with MiXCR by TCRdb after fastp trimmed the public reads at Q25, and only in-frame beta chains were retained. Every CDR3 protein is listed once, alongside the most common genes and DNA of its rows. The sample table holds 700,000 or so distinct CDR3 sequences, of which 30% were seen once. Clones ranked in the top ten supply around 40% of the sample. What this sample's time point label stands for: persistent/refractory GD, antithyroid drugs over 5 years with positive TRAb. For both TCR sequencing and RNA sequencing, RNA was extracted from PBMCs in TRIzol.

Sequences were derived from peripheral blood mononuclear cells (PBMCs), sampled when the disease was refractory, from a patient treated with antithyroid drugs. The receptors stem from a female donor with Graves disease.

This clonotype was picked up many times. The chain couples TRBV2 to TRBJ2-5; TRBD2 agrees at 7 bases. The length of the CDR3 is 15 residues. Germline loops: CDR1 SNHLY, CDR2 FYNNEI. Germline trimming cut 3 bases from V and 7 bases from J; bases unmatched to any gene: 11. The CDR3 is CASSEGGGRIATQYF. Written as DNA, the CDR3 is TGTGCCAGCAGTGAGGGGGGGGGACGGATAGCGACCCAGTACTTC.

A few counts support this clonotype. The V and J genes are TRBV10-3 and TRBJ1-1, with D possibly being TRBD1 (5 bases). CDR3 length: 14 residues. V lost 7 bases and J lost 1, with 13 bases in between. Per the germline V gene, CDR1 is ENHRY and CDR2 is SYGVKD. The CDR3 DNA reads TGTGCCATCACCGAGACAGATGAGAACACTGAAGCTTTCTTT. Protein: CAITETDENTEAFF.

Remarks on this clonotype: A much larger clone differs from this one at a single base, so this may be a read error. Here the CDR3 omits its conserved ending phenylalanine or tryptophan, so a read error is the likely source. The J gene is TRBJ1-1, the V gene TRBV11-2; weak D call: TRBD1 (6 bases). Trimming took 1 base from V and 4 from J, leaving 13 bases between them. Germline-derived CDR1 and CDR2 are SGHAT and FQNNGV. This CDR3 is 15 amino acids long. CDR3 nucleotides: TGTGCCAGCAGCTTAGGGGGGGCGGTTGGCACTGAAGCTTTCCTT. It encodes CASSLGGAVGTEAFL.

The CDR3 reads CSSGGYNEQFF. The DNA of the CDR3 is TGCAGCAGCGGGGGTTACAATGAGCAGTTCTTC. V and J are TRBV20-1 and TRBJ2-1; 8 bases fit TRBD2. This CDR3 has 11 amino acids. Germline V gene lookup returns CDR1 DFQATT and CDR2 SNEGSKA (reference sequence).

This rearrangement joins TRBV27 to TRBJ1-1; D gene unclear. Germline-derived CDR1 and CDR2 are MNHEY and SMNVEV (reference sequence). The germline V and J ends were trimmed by 5 bases and 6 bases, with 13 bases remaining between them. The CDR3 length is 13 residues. The CDR3 reads CASSVPGYAEAFF. In DNA, the CDR3 is TGTGCCAGCAGTGTTCCCGGATACGCTGAAGCTTTCTTT.

This clonotype was seen ten or more times. The chain carries TRBV2 and TRBJ1-2; tentative D call: TRBD1 (6 bases). This CDR3 comprises 15 residues. V lost 1 base and J 3 bases, leaving 12 bases between the germline ends. Germline CDR1 and CDR2: SNHLY and FYNNEI. The chain's CDR3 is CASSEGEGGYYGYTF. Written as DNA, the CDR3 is TGTGCCAGCAGTGAAGGAGAAGGGGGGTACTATGGCTACACCTTC.

This sequence joins TRBV7-9 and TRBJ2-7; either TRBD1 or TRBD2 may supply D (5 bases each). This CDR3 is 15 amino acids long. Germline V gene data show CDR1 as SEHNR and CDR2 as FQNEAQ (reference sequence). Trimming took off 3 bases at V and 1 base at J, with 13 bases between the two ends. CDR3 in DNA: TGTGCCAGCAGCTTTGGGCTGGGGGAGTCCTACGAGCAGTACTTC. Translation: CASSFGLGESYEQYF.

To note about this clonotype: This sequence may be a read error, since a much larger clone differs from it by one base. CDR3 sequence reads: CASSLLSRPYEQYF. In nucleotides, the CDR3 is TGCGCCAGCAGCCTCCTATCAAGACCCTACGAGCAGTACTTC. V and J are TRBV5-1 and TRBJ2-7, with unresolved D. Germline assignment: CDR1 SGHRS and CDR2 YFSETQ. Trimming stripped 4 bases from V and 2 bases from J, with 13 bases between. The length of the CDR3 is 14 residues.

This clonotype was counted at least ten times. CDR3 DNA sequence: TGTGCCAGCAGTGAACGAAGAGGCACTGAAGCTTTCTTT. It is translated as CASSERRGTEAFF. The rearrangement joins TRBV6-2 or TRBV6-3 to TRBJ1-1; D is unresolved. V gave up 5 bases and J gave up 4 bases, with 11 bases separating them. The CDR3 extends over 13 amino acids. CDR1 is MNHEY and CDR2 is SVGEGT in the germline V gene.

V and J are TRBV7-9 and TRBJ2-3, with 11 bases identical to TRBD2. CDR3 size: 17 residues. After removal of 4 bases from V and 0 bases from J, the junction contained 6 bases not matched to a gene. CDR1 is SEHNR and CDR2 is FQNEAQ in the germline V gene (reference sequence). CDR3 loop: CASSSTLAGGSTDTQYF. The CDR3 bases are TGTGCCAGCAGCTCCACGCTAGCGGGAGGCAGCACAGATACGCAGTATTTT. Combining the CDR3 with reference TRBV7-9 and TRBJ2-3 gives the whole variable domain DTGVSQNPRHKITKRGQNVTFRCDPISEHNRLYWYRQTLGQGPEFLTYFQNEAQLEKSRLLSDRFSAERPKGSFSTLEIQRTEQGDSAMYLCASSSTLAGGSTDTQYFGPGTRLTVL.

As regards this clonotype: A much larger clone is a single base away; this may be a read error. This rearrangement joins TRBV6-2 or TRBV6-3 to TRBJ1-1; no clear D gene. The CDR3 has 14 residues. V was trimmed by 8 bases and J by 1 base, leaving 14 bases between them. In germline, CDR1 is MNHEY, CDR2 SVGEGT. The DNA for the CDR3 is TGTGCCAGCTATTTTCGGGGTTCGAACACTGAAGCTTTCTTT. Its protein product is CASYFRGSNTEAFF.

CDR3 loop: CSAPEWDRANTEAFF. CDR3 DNA: TGCAGTGCTCCCGAGTGGGACAGGGCCAACACTGAAGCTTTCTTT. This chain joins TRBV20-1 and TRBJ1-1; 9 bases match TRBD1. The CDR3 is 15 amino acids. The germline CDR1 and CDR2 sequences are DFQATT and SNEGSKA (reference sequence). Germline trimming cut 5 bases from V and 2 bases from J; bases unmatched to any gene: 9.